The rows below give T cell receptor beta chains drawn from one sample of a study of beta chain features in type 1 diabetes. Produced via immunoSEQ multiplex PCR; TCRdb's table is partial and in-frame only. The profile shows approximately 140,000 clones, 6.9% of them singletons. Input material: central memory CD4+ T cells from blood. The origin of the receptors is a woman under 40 in good health. Each CDR3 is given with its conserved first and last residue. The D gene is left open where the match is weak. Rows may omit the clone size; those that give it use once, few, many or a size class.

TRBV7-2	TRBJ1-1	-	few	CASRQGQNTEAFF	TGTGCCAGCAGACAGGGCCAGAACACTGAAGCTTTCTTT
TRBV29-1	TRBJ2-3	-	many	CSVDKDTQYF	TGCAGCGTTGATAAAGATACGCAGTATTTT
TRBV6-6	TRBJ2-5	-	many	CASSYLGPQETQYF	TGTGCCAGCAGTTACTTGGGCCCACAAGAGACCCAGTACTTC
TRBV4-3	TRBJ2-7	TRBD2	-	CASSQVREEAGEQYF	TGCGCCAGCAGCCAAGTGCGGGAGGAGGCTGGCGAGCAGTACTTC
TRBV28	TRBJ2-5	TRBD2	few	CASSQTSTSVEEETQYF	TGTGCCAGCAGCCAAACCTCCACTAGCGTGGAGGAGGAGACCCAGTACTTC
TRBV28	TRBJ1-2	-	few	CASSSRYGYTF	TGTGCCAGCAGTTCCCGCTATGGCTACACCTTC
TRBV28	TRBJ2-7	TRBD1	-	CASRKHGQASYEQYF	TGTGCCAGCAGAAAACACGGACAGGCCTCCTACGAGCAGTACTTC
TRBV7-2	TRBJ1-4	-	few	CASTSWQQGGEKLFF	TGTGCCAGCACCTCTTGGCAACAGGGTGGTGAAAAACTGTTTTTT
TRBV6-6	TRBJ2-5	TRBD1	-	CASRTTGSGPRETQYF	TGTGCCAGCAGGACGACAGGGAGTGGGCCAAGAGAGACCCAGTACTTC
TRBV7-9	TRBJ2-7	TRBD2	few	CASSLGGLAGLSYEQYF	TGTGCCAGCAGCTTAGGTGGACTAGCGGGCCTCTCCTACGAGCAGTACTTC
TRBV6-5	TRBJ2-7	TRBD1	few	CASSPDRGSSYEQYF	TGTGCCAGCAGCCCAGACAGGGGCAGCTCCTACGAGCAGTACTTC
TRBV29-1	TRBJ2-1	TRBD2	few	CSVLRGGRAIEQFF	TGCAGCGTCCTCAGAGGCGGGAGGGCCATTGAGCAGTTCTTC
TRBV29-1	TRBJ2-5	TRBD2	-	CSVAAGGAGETQYF	TGCAGCGTTGCTGCGGGAGGGGCGGGGGAGACCCAGTACTTC
TRBV9	TRBJ2-4	TRBD2	few	CASSVAPSGENIQYF	TGTGCCAGCAGCGTAGCCCCTAGCGGGGAAAACATTCAGTACTTC
TRBV28	TRBJ2-7	-	many	CASVKGDEQYF	TGTGCCAGCGTCAAAGGGGACGAGCAGTACTTC
TRBV5-1	TRBJ2-5	-	many	CASSLTSPQETQYF	TGCGCCAGCAGCTTGACTAGCCCTCAAGAGACCCAGTACTTC
TRBV7-9	TRBJ2-1	-	many	CASRDNNEQFF	TGTGCCAGCAGGGACAACAATGAGCAGTTCTTC